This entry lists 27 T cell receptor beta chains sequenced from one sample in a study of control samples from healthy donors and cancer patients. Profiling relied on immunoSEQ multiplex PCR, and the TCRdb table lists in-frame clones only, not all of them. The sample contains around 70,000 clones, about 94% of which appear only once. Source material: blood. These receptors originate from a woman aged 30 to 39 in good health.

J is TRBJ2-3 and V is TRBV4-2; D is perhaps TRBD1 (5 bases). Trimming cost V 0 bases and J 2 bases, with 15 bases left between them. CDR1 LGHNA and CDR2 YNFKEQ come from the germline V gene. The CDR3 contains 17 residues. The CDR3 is CASSQEISRALTDTQYF. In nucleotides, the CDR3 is TGTGCCAGCAGCCAAGAGATCAGCAGGGCCCTCACAGATACGCAGTATTTT.

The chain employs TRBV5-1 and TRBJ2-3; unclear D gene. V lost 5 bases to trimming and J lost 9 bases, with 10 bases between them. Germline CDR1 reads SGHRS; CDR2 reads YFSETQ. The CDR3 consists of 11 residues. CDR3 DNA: TGCGCCAGCAGGCAGGAAGGCACGCAGTATTTT. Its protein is CASRQEGTQYF.

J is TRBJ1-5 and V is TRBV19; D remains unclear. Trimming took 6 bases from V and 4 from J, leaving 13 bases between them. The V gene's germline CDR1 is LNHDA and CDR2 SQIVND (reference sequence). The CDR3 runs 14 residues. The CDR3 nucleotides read TGTGCCAGTAGCCCCCCAGGCGGTAATCAGCCCCAGCATTTT. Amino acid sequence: CASSPPGGNQPQHF.

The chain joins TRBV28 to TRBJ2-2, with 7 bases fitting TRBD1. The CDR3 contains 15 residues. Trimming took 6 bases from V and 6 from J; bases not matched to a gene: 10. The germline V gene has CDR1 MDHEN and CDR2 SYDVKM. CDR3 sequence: CASSLTGELPGELFF. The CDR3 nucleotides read TGTGCCAGCAGCTTAACAGGGGAGTTGCCCGGGGAGCTGTTTTTT.

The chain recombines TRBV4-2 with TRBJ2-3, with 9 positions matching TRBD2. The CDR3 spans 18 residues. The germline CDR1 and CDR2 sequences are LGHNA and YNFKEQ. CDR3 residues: CPPTQQPFRGGGGDTQYF. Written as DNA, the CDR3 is TGTCCCCCCACCCAACAACCCTTTCGCGGGGGGGGTGGAGATACGCAGTATTTT.

The CDR3 DNA follows: TGTGCCAGCAGTTTCGGAGAGCCCCAGCATTTT. Translated, it gives CASSFGEPQHF. The chain is built from TRBV12-3 or TRBV12-4 and TRBJ1-5; D ambiguous. The germline V and J ends were trimmed by 3 bases and 8 bases, with 5 bases remaining between them. The CDR3 is 11 residues long.

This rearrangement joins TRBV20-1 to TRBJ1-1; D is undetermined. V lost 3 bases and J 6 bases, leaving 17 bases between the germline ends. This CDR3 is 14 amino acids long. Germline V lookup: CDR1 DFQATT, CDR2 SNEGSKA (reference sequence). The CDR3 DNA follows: TGCAGTGCTAGTTATGACGTGGCGATACCTGAAGCTTTCTTT. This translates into CSASYDVAIPEAFF.

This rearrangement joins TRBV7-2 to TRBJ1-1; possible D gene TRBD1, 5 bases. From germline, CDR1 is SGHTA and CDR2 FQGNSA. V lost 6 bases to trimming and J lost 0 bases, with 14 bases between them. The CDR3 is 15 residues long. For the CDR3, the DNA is TGTGCCAGCAGGCCACAGGCCGTATTGAACACTGAAGCTTTCTTT. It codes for CASRPQAVLNTEAFF.

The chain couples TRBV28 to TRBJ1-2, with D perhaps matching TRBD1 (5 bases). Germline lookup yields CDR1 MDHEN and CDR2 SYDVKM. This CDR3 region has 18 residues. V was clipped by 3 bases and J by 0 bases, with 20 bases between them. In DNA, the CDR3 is TGTGCCAGCAGTTTGGGGCCCGGTAAGGGGCCCACTAACTATGGCTACACCTTC. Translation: CASSLGPGKGPTNYGYTF.

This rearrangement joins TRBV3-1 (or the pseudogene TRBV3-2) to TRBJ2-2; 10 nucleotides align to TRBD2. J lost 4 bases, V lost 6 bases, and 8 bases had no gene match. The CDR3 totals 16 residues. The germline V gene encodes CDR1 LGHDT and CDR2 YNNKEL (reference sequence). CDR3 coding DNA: TGTGCCAGCAGGCCTCTAGCGGGGGTTTCCACCGGGGAGCTGTTTTTT. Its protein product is CASRPLAGVSTGELFF.

CDR3: CASSQPGRNEQFF. In DNA form, the CDR3 reads TGTGCCAGCAGCCAACCGGGGAGAAATGAGCAGTTCTTC. The chain recombines TRBV7-8 with TRBJ2-1; TRBD2 is a possible D gene (5 bases). V lost 5 bases, J lost 7 bases, and 12 bases lay in between. This CDR3 comprises 13 residues. Germline V gene data show CDR1 as SGHVS and CDR2 as FQNEAQ. The whole variable domain, filled in from reference TRBV7-8 and TRBJ2-1, reads GAGVSQSPRYKVAKRGQDVALRCDPISGHVSLFWYQQALGQGPEFLTYFQNEAQLDKSGLPSDRFFAERPEGSVSTLKIQRTQQEDSAVYLCASSQPGRNEQFFGPGTRLTVL.

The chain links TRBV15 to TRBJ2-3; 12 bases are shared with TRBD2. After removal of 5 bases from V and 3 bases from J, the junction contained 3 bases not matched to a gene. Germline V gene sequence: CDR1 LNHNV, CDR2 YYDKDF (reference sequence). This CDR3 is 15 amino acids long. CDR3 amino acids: CATSASGGATDTQYF. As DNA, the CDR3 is TGTGCCACCAGCGCTAGCGGGGGGGCAACAGATACGCAGTATTTT.

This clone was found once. The CDR3 loop reads CASSLRGEVRNRYF. The CDR3 DNA reads as TGTGCCAGCAGCTTAAGAGGGGAAGTACGGAATCGGTACTTC. The V and J genes are TRBV11-2 and TRBJ2-4, with D perhaps matching TRBD1 or TRBD2 (5 bases each). Trimming stripped 2 bases from V and 15 bases from J, with 20 bases between. The CDR3 is 14 residues long. Germline values: CDR1 SGHAT, CDR2 FQNNGV.

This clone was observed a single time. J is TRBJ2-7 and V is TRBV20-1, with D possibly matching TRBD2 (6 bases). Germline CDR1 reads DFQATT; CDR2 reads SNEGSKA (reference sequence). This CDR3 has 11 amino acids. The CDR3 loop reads CSPGRPYEQYV. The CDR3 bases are TGCTCCCCCGGGAGACCCTACGAGCAGTACGTC.

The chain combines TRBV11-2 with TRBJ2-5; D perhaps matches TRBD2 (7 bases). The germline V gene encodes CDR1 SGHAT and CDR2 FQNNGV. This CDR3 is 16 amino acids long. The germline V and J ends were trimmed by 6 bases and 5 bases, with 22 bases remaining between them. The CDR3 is CASSPGEGGARETQYF. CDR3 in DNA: TGTGCCAGCAGTCCTGGGGAGGGGGGGGCGAGGGAGACCCAGTACTTC.

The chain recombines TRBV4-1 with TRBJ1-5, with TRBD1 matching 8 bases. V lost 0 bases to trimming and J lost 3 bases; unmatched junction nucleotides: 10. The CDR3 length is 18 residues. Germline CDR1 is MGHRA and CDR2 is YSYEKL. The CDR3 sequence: CASSQDISAGGINQPQHF. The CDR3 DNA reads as TGCGCCAGCAGCCAAGATATTTCGGCAGGGGGCATCAATCAGCCCCAGCATTTT.

CDR3 in amino acids: CASSSKGDYNEKLFF. Here the CDR3 DNA reads TGCGCCAGCAGCTCAAAGGGGGATTACAATGAAAAACTGTTTTTT. The rearrangement joins TRBV5-1 to TRBJ1-4, with TRBD1 as a possible D gene (6 bases). The V gene lost 3 bases and the J gene lost 5 bases, with 14 bases spanning the gap. Germline lookup yields CDR1 SGHRS and CDR2 YFSETQ. The CDR3 totals 15 residues.

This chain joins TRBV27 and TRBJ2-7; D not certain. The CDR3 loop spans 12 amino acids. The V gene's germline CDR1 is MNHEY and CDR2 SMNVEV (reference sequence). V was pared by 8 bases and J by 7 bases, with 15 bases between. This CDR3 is CASGWLAGEQYF. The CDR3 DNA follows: TGTGCCAGCGGCTGGTTAGCTGGGGAGCAGTACTTC.

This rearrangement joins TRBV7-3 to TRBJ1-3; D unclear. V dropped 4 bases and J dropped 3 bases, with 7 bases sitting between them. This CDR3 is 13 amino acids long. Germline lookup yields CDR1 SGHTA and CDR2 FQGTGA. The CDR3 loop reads CASSSGVGNTIYF. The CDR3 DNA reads TGTGCCAGCAGCTCCGGAGTTGGAAACACCATATATTTT.

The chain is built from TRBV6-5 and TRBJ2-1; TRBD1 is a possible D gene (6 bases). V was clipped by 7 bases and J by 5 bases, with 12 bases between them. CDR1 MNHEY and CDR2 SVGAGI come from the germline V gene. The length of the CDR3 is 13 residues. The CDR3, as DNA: TGTGCCAGCAAACTTCGACAGGACAATGAGCAGTTCTTC. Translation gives CASKLRQDNEQFF.

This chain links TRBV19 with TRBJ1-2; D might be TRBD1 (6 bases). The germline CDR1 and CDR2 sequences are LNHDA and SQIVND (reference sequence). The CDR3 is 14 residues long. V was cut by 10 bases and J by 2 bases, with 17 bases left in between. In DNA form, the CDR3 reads TGTGCCACCCAGTACAGGGTAGGCAACTATGGCTACACCTTC. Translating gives CATQYRVGNYGYTF.

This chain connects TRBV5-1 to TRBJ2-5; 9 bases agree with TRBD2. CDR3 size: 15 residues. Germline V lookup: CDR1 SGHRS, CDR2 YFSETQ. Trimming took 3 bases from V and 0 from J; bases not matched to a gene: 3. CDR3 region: CASSSSGGYQETQYF. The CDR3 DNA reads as TGCGCCAGCAGCTCCAGCGGGGGGTACCAAGAGACCCAGTACTTC.

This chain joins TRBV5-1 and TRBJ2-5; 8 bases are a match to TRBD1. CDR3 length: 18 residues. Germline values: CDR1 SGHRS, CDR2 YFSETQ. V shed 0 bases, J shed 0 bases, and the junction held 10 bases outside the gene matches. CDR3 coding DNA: TGCGCCAGCAGCTTGGGACAGGGGATTGTTGAGTACCAAGAGACCCAGTACTTC. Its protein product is CASSLGQGIVEYQETQYF.

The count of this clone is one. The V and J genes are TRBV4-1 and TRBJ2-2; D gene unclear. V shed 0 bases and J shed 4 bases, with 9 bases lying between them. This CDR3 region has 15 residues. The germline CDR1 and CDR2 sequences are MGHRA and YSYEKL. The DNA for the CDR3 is TGCGCCAGCAGCCAAGATGATCAGCGCACCGGGGAGCTGTTTTTT. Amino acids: CASSQDDQRTGELFF.

CDR3 amino acids: CASSEGGLERVDGYTF. CDR3 sequence (DNA): TGTGCCAGCAGTGAAGGAGGTTTGGAACGCGTCGATGGCTACACCTTC. This chain uses TRBV2 with TRBJ1-2, with D unresolved. V was clipped by 1 base and J by 6 bases, with 18 bases between them. Germline assignment: CDR1 SNHLY and CDR2 FYNNEI. The CDR3 is 16 amino acids.

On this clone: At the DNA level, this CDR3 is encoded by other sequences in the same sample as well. For the CDR3, the DNA is TGTGCCAGCAGTTTAGAGGACACTACTACGCAGTATTTT. Its translation is CASSLEDTTTQYF. V gene TRBV27 combines with J gene TRBJ2-3, with D possibly TRBD1 on 5 matching bases. CDR3 size: 13 residues. V dropped 2 bases and J dropped 8 bases, with 11 bases sitting between them. In germline, CDR1 is MNHEY, CDR2 SMNVEV (reference sequence).

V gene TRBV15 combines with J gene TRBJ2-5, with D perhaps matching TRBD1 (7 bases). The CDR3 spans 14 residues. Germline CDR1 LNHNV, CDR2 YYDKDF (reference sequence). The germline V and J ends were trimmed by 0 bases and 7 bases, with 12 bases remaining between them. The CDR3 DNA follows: TGTGCCACCAGCAGAGAAAGGCAGGGGGGGACCCAGTACTTC. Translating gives CATSRERQGGTQYF.